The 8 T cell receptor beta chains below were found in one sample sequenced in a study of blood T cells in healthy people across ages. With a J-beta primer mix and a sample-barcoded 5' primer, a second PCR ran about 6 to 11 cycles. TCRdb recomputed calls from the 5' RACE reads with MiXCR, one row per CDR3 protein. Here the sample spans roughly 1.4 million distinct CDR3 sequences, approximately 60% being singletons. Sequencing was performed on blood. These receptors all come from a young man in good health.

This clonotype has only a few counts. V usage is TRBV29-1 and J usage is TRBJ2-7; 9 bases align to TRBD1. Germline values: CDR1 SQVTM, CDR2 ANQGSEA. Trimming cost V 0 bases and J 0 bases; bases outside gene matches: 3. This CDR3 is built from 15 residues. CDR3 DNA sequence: TGCAGCGTTGAAGAGCCGACAGGGGGCTCCTACGAGCAGTACTTC. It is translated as CSVEEPTGGSYEQYF.

CDR3: CASSGASGGTYEQYF. CDR3 DNA: TGTGCCAGCAGCGGAGCTAGCGGGGGAACTTACGAGCAGTACTTC. The chain uses TRBV2 and TRBJ2-1; TRBD2 agrees at 10 bases. The J call may be mistaken, given a closer DNA end match to TRBJ2-7. Germline CDR1 is SNHLY and CDR2 is FYNNEI. This CDR3 has 15 amino acids.

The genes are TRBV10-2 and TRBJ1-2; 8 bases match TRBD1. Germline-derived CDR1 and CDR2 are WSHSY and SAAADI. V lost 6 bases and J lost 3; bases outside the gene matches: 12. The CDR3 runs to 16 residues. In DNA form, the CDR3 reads TGCGCCAGCAGGGGAACAGGGGGGACCTCGGACTATGGCTACACCTTC. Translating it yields CASRGTGGTSDYGYTF.

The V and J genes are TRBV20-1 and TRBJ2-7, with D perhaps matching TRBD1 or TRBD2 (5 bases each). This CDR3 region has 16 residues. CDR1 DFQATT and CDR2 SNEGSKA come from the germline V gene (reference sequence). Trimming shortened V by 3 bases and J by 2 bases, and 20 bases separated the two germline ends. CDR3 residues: CSASSTEVRDAYEQYF. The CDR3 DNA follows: TGCAGTGCTAGCAGCACAGAGGTCCGGGACGCCTACGAGCAGTACTTC.

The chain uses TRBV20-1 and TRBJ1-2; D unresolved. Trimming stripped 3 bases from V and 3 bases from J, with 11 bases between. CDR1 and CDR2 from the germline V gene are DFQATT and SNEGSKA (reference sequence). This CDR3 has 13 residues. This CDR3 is CSASWNKDYGYTF. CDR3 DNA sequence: TGCAGTGCTAGCTGGAACAAGGACTATGGCTACACCTTC.

CDR3 amino acids: CSAASTEPYGYTF. The CDR3 DNA follows: TGCAGTGCTGCCTCGACGGAACCCTATGGCTACACCTTC. V and J are TRBV20-1 and TRBJ1-2; D gene unclear. CDR1 and CDR2 from the germline V gene are DFQATT and SNEGSKA (reference sequence). The CDR3 is 13 amino acids. The V end was cut by 5 bases, the J end by 4 bases, with 14 bases between.

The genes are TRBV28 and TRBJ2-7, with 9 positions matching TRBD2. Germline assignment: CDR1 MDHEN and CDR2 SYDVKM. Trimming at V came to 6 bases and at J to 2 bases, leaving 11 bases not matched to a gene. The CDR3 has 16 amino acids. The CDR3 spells CASSPPGREGAYEQYF. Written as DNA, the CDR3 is TGTGCCAGCAGCCCACCAGGGCGGGAGGGGGCCTACGAGCAGTACTTC.

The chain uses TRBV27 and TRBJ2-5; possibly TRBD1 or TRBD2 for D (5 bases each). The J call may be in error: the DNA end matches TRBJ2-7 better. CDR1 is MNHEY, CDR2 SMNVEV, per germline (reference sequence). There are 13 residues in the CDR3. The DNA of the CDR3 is TGTGCCAGCAGTTGGGGGTTAGTGTACGAGCAGTACTTC. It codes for CASSWGLVYEQYF.